Shown below are 5 T cell receptor beta chains from a single sample sequenced in a study of shared clonotypes between healthy human individuals. CD45RO-negative, CCR7-selected cells formed the naive CD8 fraction, which excluded terminally differentiated effector memory CD45RA+ cells. The assay was immunoSEQ multiplex PCR, and TCRdb's table has in-frame clones only and misses some. In the table there are approximately 2,200,000 clones, about 92% of which are singletons. The specimen was naive CD8+ T cells from PBMCs. The receptors were gathered from a man younger than 35 in good health. Some clones in this sample may be carry-over from other donors' samples.

The chain couples TRBV2 to TRBJ2-2; TRBD1 agrees at 9 bases. This CDR3 contains 20 residues. V shed 3 bases, J shed 0 bases, and the junction held 14 bases outside the gene matches. Germline CDR1 SNHLY, CDR2 FYNNEI. CDR3 DNA: TGTGCCAGCAGTGATCTCGGACAGGGGCAAAAGGGATCGAACACCGGGGAGCTGTTTTTT. It codes for CASSDLGQGQKGSNTGELFF.

This chain uses TRBV7-9 with TRBJ2-5, with D tentatively TRBD2 (6 bases). This CDR3 region has 13 residues. Trimming took 5 bases from V and 5 from J, leaving 12 bases between them. The germline V gene has CDR1 SEHNR and CDR2 FQNEAQ (reference sequence). The CDR3 here is CASSPPSGETQYF. The CDR3 DNA is TGTGCCAGCAGCCCCCCCAGCGGGGAGACCCAGTACTTC. Using reference TRBV7-9 and TRBJ2-5 for the parts outside the CDR3, the full variable domain is DTGVSQNPRHKITKRGQNVTFRCDPISEHNRLYWYRQTLGQGPEFLTYFQNEAQLEKSRLLSDRFSAERPKGSFSTLEIQRTEQGDSAMYLCASSPPSGETQYFGPGTRLLVL.

V usage is TRBV7-9 and J usage is TRBJ2-1, with 12 bases matching TRBD2. V was clipped by 5 bases and J by 0 bases; unmatched bases: 8. Germline CDR1 and CDR2: SEHNR and FQNEAQ (reference sequence). The CDR3 is made up of 18 amino acids. CDR3 sequence (DNA): TGTGCCAGCAGCCTCGGACTAGCGGGGTTGAGCTCCTACAATGAGCAGTTCTTC. Its protein product is CASSLGLAGLSSYNEQFF.

The V gene is TRBV7-9, the J gene TRBJ2-5, with TRBD1 identical over 7 bases. Germline V gene sequence: CDR1 SEHNR, CDR2 FQNEAQ (reference sequence). The CDR3 is made up of 15 amino acids. The V gene end was trimmed by 6 bases and the J gene end by 5 bases; junction bases not matched to a gene: 12. CDR3 sequence: CASSSRTGDWETQYF. The CDR3 coding sequence is TGTGCCAGCAGTTCCCGGACAGGAGATTGGGAGACCCAGTACTTC. The whole variable domain, filled in from reference TRBV7-9 and TRBJ2-5, reads DTGVSQNPRHKITKRGQNVTFRCDPISEHNRLYWYRQTLGQGPEFLTYFQNEAQLEKSRLLSDRFSAERPKGSFSTLEIQRTEQGDSAMYLCASSSRTGDWETQYFGPGTRLLVL.

The chain combines TRBV5-5 with TRBJ2-6, with TRBD2 as a possible D gene (5 bases). CDR1 is SGHKS, CDR2 YYEKEE, per germline (reference sequence). Trimming removed 3 bases at V and 0 bases at J, with 7 bases between. This CDR3 is 15 amino acids long. In DNA, the CDR3 is TGTGCCAGCAGCTCCGGGATCTCTGGGGCCAACGTCCTGACTTTC. The encoded protein is CASSSGISGANVLTF.